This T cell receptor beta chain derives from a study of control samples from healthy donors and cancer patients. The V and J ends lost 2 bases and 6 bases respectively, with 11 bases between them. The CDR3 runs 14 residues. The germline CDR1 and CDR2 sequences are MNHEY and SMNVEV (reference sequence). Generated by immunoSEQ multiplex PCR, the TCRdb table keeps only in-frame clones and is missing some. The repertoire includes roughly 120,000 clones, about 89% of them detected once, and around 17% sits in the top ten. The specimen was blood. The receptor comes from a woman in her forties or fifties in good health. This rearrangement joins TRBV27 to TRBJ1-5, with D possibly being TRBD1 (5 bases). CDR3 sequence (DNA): TGTGCCAGCAGTTTACAGGGTGTATTTCAGCCCCAGCATTTT. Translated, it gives CASSLQGVFQPQHF.